The 31 T cell receptor beta chains in this list originate from one sample, sequenced in a study of graft-versus-host responses after intestinal transplantation. Produced via immunoSEQ multiplex PCR; TCRdb's table is partial and in-frame only. The top ten clones hold less than 2% of a sample with some 25,000 clones, 90% of them seen once. The specimen was PBMCs, collected approximately 39 days after intestinal transplant. The receptor source for this set is a human patient who received an intestinal transplant, so some T cells may come from the graft donor.

The V call is TRBV4-1, the J call TRBJ1-3; D not resolved. Germline V lookup: CDR1 MGHRA, CDR2 YSYEKL. The CDR3 has 18 amino acids. Trimming left V 5 bases short and J 0 bases short, with 20 bases between. The chain's CDR3 is CASSARIHSLSSGNTIYF. The CDR3 nucleotides are TGCGCCAGCAGCGCAAGAATACACAGCTTGAGCTCTGGAAACACCATATATTTT.

The chain has TRBV25-1 and TRBJ2-3; D is tentatively TRBD1 or TRBD2 (5 bases each). The CDR3 spans 14 residues. CDR1 and CDR2 from the germline V gene are MGHDK and SYGVNS. V lost 4 bases to trimming and J lost 2 bases, with 10 bases between them. CDR3 coding DNA: TGTGCCAGCAGTGCCTGGGACCTCACAGATACGCAGTATTTT. This sequence encodes CASSAWDLTDTQYF.

The chain carries TRBV5-6 and TRBJ2-1; 7 positions match TRBD1. The CDR3 runs to 14 residues. The germline gives CDR1 SGHDT, CDR2 YYEEEE. V lost 4 bases, J lost 7 bases, and 8 bases stayed unmatched. The CDR3 sequence: CASSPGTAWNEQFF. CDR3 sequence (DNA): TGTGCCAGCAGCCCAGGGACAGCATGGAATGAGCAGTTCTTC.

Here the CDR3 reads CASSLGREGTYEQYF. CDR3 coding DNA: TGTGCCAGCAGTTTAGGCAGGGAGGGAACCTACGAGCAGTACTTC. The chain joins TRBV28 to TRBJ2-7; 7 bases map to TRBD2. The CDR3 has 15 residues. The V segment lost 2 bases and the J segment 2 bases; nucleotides outside the gene matches: 6. Germline CDR1 MDHEN, CDR2 SYDVKM.

The chain couples TRBV11-1 to TRBJ2-7, with 7 nucleotides matching TRBD2. J was trimmed by 6 bases and V by 5 bases; bases with no gene match: 4. Looked up from germline, CDR1 is SGHAT and CDR2 is FQDESV (reference sequence). The CDR3 is 12 residues long. CDR3 DNA sequence: TGTGCCAGCAGCCCAGCGGGAATCGAGCAGTACTTC. This translates into CASSPAGIEQYF.

This clone was detected only once. The chain combines TRBV7-9 with TRBJ2-7, with 7 bases identical to TRBD1. Germline assignment: CDR1 SEHNR and CDR2 FQNEAQ (reference sequence). The CDR3 runs to 14 residues. The trim removed 4 bases at V and 4 bases at J, leaving 7 bases unmatched. The chain's CDR3 is CASSSLDRDYEQYF. CDR3 DNA sequence: TGTGCCAGCAGCTCACTTGACAGGGATTACGAGCAGTACTTC.

The J gene is TRBJ2-4, the V gene TRBV27; TRBD2 agrees at 13 bases. This CDR3 is built from 16 residues. The ends lost 4 bases at V and 2 bases at J; junction bases unmatched: 2. CDR1 MNHEY and CDR2 SMNVEV come from the germline V gene (reference sequence). CDR3: CASSSTSGRSKNIQYF. CDR3 sequence (DNA): TGTGCCAGCAGTTCGACTAGCGGGAGGTCCAAAAACATTCAGTACTTC.

The genes are TRBV18 and TRBJ2-7; possibly TRBD2 for D (6 bases). Trimming cost V 3 bases and J 2 bases, with 11 bases left between them. This CDR3 contains 14 residues. Germline V lookup: CDR1 KGHSH, CDR2 LQKENI. For the CDR3, the DNA is TGTGCCAGCTCACCCAGGAGCGGGCCCTACGAGCAGTACTTC. Amino acids: CASSPRSGPYEQYF.

CDR3 sequence (DNA): TGTGCCAGCACCCGCACCGGGGAGCTGTTTTTT. Protein sequence: CASTRTGELFF. The V gene is TRBV6-5, the J gene TRBJ2-2; D ambiguous. The CDR3 sequence is 11 residues long. CDR1 is MNHEY, CDR2 SVGAGI, per germline. V was clipped by 7 bases and J by 4 bases, with 4 bases between them.

This chain joins TRBV9 and TRBJ2-7; TRBD1 agrees at 11 bases. Germline lookup yields CDR1 SGDLS and CDR2 YYNGEE. The CDR3 length is 15 residues. Trimming removed 3 bases from V and 3 bases from J; junction bases left unmatched: 5. The CDR3 loop is CASSGTGTGGYEQYF. In DNA, the CDR3 is TGTGCCAGCAGCGGTACCGGGACAGGGGGCTACGAGCAGTACTTC.

This clone has just a few counts. The chain employs TRBV5-5 and TRBJ2-7; D remains ambiguous. In germline, CDR1 is SGHKS, CDR2 YYEKEE (reference sequence). The CDR3 has 15 amino acids. Trimming cost V 0 bases and J 0 bases, with 10 bases left between them. This CDR3 reads CASSLGPVDSYEQYF. The CDR3 DNA is TGTGCCAGCAGCTTGGGCCCCGTGGACTCCTACGAGCAGTACTTC.

V is TRBV7-2 and J is TRBJ2-1, with D uncertain. V was cut by 2 bases and J by 0 bases, with 8 bases left in between. The CDR3 length is 15 residues. CDR1 and CDR2 from the germline V gene are SGHTA and FQGNSA. This CDR3 reads CASSLMYSSYNEQFF. CDR3 nucleotides: TGTGCCAGCAGCTTAATGTACAGCTCCTACAATGAGCAGTTCTTC.

In this sample, this clone turned up once. The CDR3: CASSPSGQGPNEKLFF. Here the CDR3 DNA reads TGTGCCAGCAGCCCGTCCGGACAGGGCCCTAATGAAAAACTGTTTTTT. The gene calls are TRBV7-9 and TRBJ1-4, with TRBD1 identical over 8 bases. Trimming cost V 5 bases and J 3 bases; bases outside gene matches: 8. The CDR3 is 16 amino acids. Germline loops: CDR1 SEHNR, CDR2 FQNEAQ (reference sequence). The whole variable domain, remainder taken from reference TRBV7-9 and TRBJ1-4, is DTGVSQNPRHKITKRGQNVTFRCDPISEHNRLYWYRQTLGQGPEFLTYFQNEAQLEKSRLLSDRFSAERPKGSFSTLEIQRTEQGDSAMYLCASSPSGQGPNEKLFFGSGTQLSVL.

The chain employs TRBV27 and TRBJ1-6, with D perhaps TRBD1 (5 bases). There are 15 residues in the CDR3. Trimming pared 5 bases from V and 5 bases from J, leaving 13 bases between. Germline values: CDR1 MNHEY, CDR2 SMNVEV (reference sequence). The CDR3 DNA reads as TGTGCCAGCAGTATACGGGACGGCCATAATTCACCCCTCCACTTT. Translation gives CASSIRDGHNSPLHF.

This clone was found once. The chain has TRBV28 and TRBJ2-3, with 8 bases fitting TRBD2. This CDR3 region has 15 residues. Germline V gene sequence: CDR1 MDHEN, CDR2 SYDVKM. The junction had 4 bases not matched to a gene; V was cut back by 1 base and J by 4 bases. CDR3 nucleotide sequence: TGTGCCAGCAGTTTATCTCCCGGGAGGGCAGATACGCAGTATTTT. Amino acids: CASSLSPGRADTQYF. Full variable domain (outside the CDR3, taken from reference TRBV28 and TRBJ2-3): DVKVTQSSRYLVKRTGEKVFLECVQDMDHENMFWYRQDPGLGLRLIYFSYDVKMKEKGDIPEGYSVSREKKERFSLILESASTNQTSMYLCASSLSPGRADTQYFGPGTRLTVL.

The J gene is TRBJ1-2, the V gene TRBV11-3, with no clear D. The CDR3 sequence is 13 residues long. The V and J ends lost 0 bases and 4 bases respectively, with 6 bases between them. CDR1 SGHNT and CDR2 YENEEA come from the germline V gene. The CDR3 loop is CASSLEGFYGYTF. CDR3 bases: TGTGCCAGCAGCTTAGAAGGATTCTATGGCTACACCTTC.

The rearrangement links TRBV7-9 to TRBJ2-7; 8 bases line up with TRBD1. In germline, CDR1 is SEHNR, CDR2 FQNEAQ (reference sequence). V lost 1 base to trimming and J lost 3 bases; unmatched junction nucleotides: 5. This CDR3 region has 15 residues. CDR3 sequence (DNA): TGTGCCAGCAGCTTAGGTATTGGACAGGGCTACGAGCAGTACTTC. The encoded protein is CASSLGIGQGYEQYF. Supplemented by reference TRBV7-9 and TRBJ2-7, the full variable domain reads DTGVSQNPRHKITKRGQNVTFRCDPISEHNRLYWYRQTLGQGPEFLTYFQNEAQLEKSRLLSDRFSAERPKGSFSTLEIQRTEQGDSAMYLCASSLGIGQGYEQYFGPGTRLTVT.

The rearrangement uses TRBV6-5 and TRBJ2-6, with D unresolved. Per the germline V gene, CDR1 is MNHEY and CDR2 is SVGAGI. The ends were cut back, 6 bases at V and 0 bases at J, with 6 bases in the middle. The CDR3 is 14 amino acids. The CDR3 reads CASRYSSGANVLTF. The CDR3 DNA is TGTGCCAGCAGATACAGCTCTGGGGCCAACGTCCTGACTTTC.

This clone was observed a single time. The rearrangement uses TRBV9 and TRBJ2-5, with a tentative D call TRBD2 (6 bases). Trimming left V 2 bases short and J 5 bases short, with 13 bases between. The length of the CDR3 is 14 residues. Germline CDR1 reads SGDLS; CDR2 reads YYNGEE. The CDR3 region has the DNA TGTGCCAGCAGCGTGGGCGGGATTGGGGAGACCCAGTACTTC. Translation gives CASSVGGIGETQYF. Drawing the rest from reference TRBV9 and TRBJ2-5, the complete variable domain is DSGVTQTPKHLITATGQRVTLRCSPRSGDLSVYWYQQSLDQGLQFLIQYYNGEERAKGNILERFSAQQFPDLHSELNLSSLELGDSALYFCASSVGGIGETQYFGPGTRLLVL.

V usage is TRBV4-3 and J usage is TRBJ2-1; D unresolved. V was pared by 4 bases and J by 0 bases, with 19 bases between. Looked up from germline, CDR1 is LGHNA and CDR2 is YSLEER. The CDR3 extends over 18 amino acids. The CDR3 spells CASSLYPPSGVSYNEQFF. Here the CDR3 DNA reads TGCGCCAGCAGCCTCTACCCCCCTAGTGGGGTCTCCTACAATGAGCAGTTCTTC.

The chain uses TRBV9 and TRBJ1-1, with TRBD1 as a possible D gene (5 bases). CDR3 length: 17 residues. V lost 1 base and J lost 0, with 16 bases in between. CDR1 is SGDLS, CDR2 YYNGEE, per germline. For the CDR3, the DNA is TGTGCCAGCAGCGTATACCCCCCCGACAGCATGAACACTGAAGCTTTCTTT. It codes for CASSVYPPDSMNTEAFF.

The chain joins TRBV6-1 to TRBJ2-5, with D unclear. Trimming left V 8 bases short and J 0 bases short, with 1 base between. Germline CDR1 MNHNS, CDR2 SASEGT. The CDR3 has 10 residues. Here the CDR3 reads CASYQETQYF. The DNA of the CDR3 is TGTGCCAGCTACCAAGAGACCCAGTACTTC.

This clone was seen once. The chain uses TRBV6-1 and TRBJ2-7, with D perhaps given as TRBD1 or TRBD2 (5 bases each). The germline CDR1 and CDR2 sequences are MNHNS and SASEGT. V was trimmed by 1 base and J by 1 base, leaving 11 bases between them. This CDR3 spans 15 amino acids. For the CDR3, the DNA is TGTGCCAGCAGTGAAGGGGGGAGCAGGTCCTACGAGCAGTACTTC. Protein: CASSEGGSRSYEQYF.

This clone was found once. The gene calls are TRBV6-6 and TRBJ1-2; unclear D gene. The CDR3 totals 12 residues. Germline-derived CDR1 and CDR2 are MNHNY and SVGAGI (reference sequence). The germline V and J ends were trimmed by 8 bases and 6 bases, with 13 bases remaining between them. This CDR3 reads CASGSGVHGYTF. For the CDR3, the DNA is TGTGCCAGCGGATCCGGGGTTCATGGCTACACCTTC.

The J gene is TRBJ1-2, the V gene TRBV7-9; D might be TRBD1 (6 bases). The germline V gene has CDR1 SEHNR and CDR2 FQNEAQ (reference sequence). The CDR3 length is 17 residues. V lost 4 bases and J 1 base, leaving 19 bases between the germline ends. The CDR3 bases are TGTGCCAGCAGCTCCGATGGGGGCCCGTACGTTAACTATGGCTACACCTTC. Its translation: CASSSDGGPYVNYGYTF.

This rearrangement joins TRBV9 to TRBJ2-2, with D perhaps TRBD2 (5 bases). The CDR3 runs 17 residues. CDR1 SGDLS and CDR2 YYNGEE come from the germline V gene. The V and J ends lost 3 bases and 1 base respectively, with 16 bases between them. CDR3 coding DNA: TGTGCCAGCAGCGCACCGGTTGTACGGGAGAACACCGGGGAGCTGTTTTTT. Protein: CASSAPVVRENTGELFF.

This clone was seen a few times. The V gene is TRBV4-3, the J gene TRBJ2-3; 10 positions agree with TRBD2. Trimming cost V 1 base and J 3 bases; bases outside gene matches: 1. Per germline, CDR1 LGHNA and CDR2 YSLEER. This CDR3 comprises 15 residues. The CDR3 sequence is CASSQGLAGTDTQYF. The CDR3 DNA reads as TGCGCCAGCAGCCAAGGACTAGCGGGTACAGATACGCAGTATTTT.

J is TRBJ1-4 and V is TRBV28, with D possibly being TRBD1 (6 bases). Trimming took 8 bases from V and 8 from J, leaving 21 bases between them. The CDR3 totals 15 residues. The germline CDR1 and CDR2 sequences are MDHEN and SYDVKM. CDR3 sequence: CASVTGRQLGEKLFF. In DNA form, the CDR3 reads TGTGCCAGCGTGACAGGTCGACAGCTGGGGGAAAAACTGTTTTTT.

This clone came up a few times. The chain recombines TRBV5-5 with TRBJ2-2; D ambiguous. CDR1 and CDR2 (germline): SGHKS, YYEKEE (reference sequence). The CDR3 has 18 residues. V lost 0 bases and J 0 bases, leaving 15 bases between the germline ends. CDR3 sequence (DNA): TGTGCCAGCAGCTTGGGAGTAGGGCTGTTCGCGAACACCGGGGAGCTGTTTTTT. Protein product: CASSLGVGLFANTGELFF. Supplemented by reference TRBV5-5 and TRBJ2-2, the full variable domain reads DAGVTQSPTHLIKTRGQQVTLRCSPISGHKSVSWYQQVLGQGPQFIFQYYEKEERGRGNFPDRFSARQFPNYSSELNVNALLLGDSALYLCASSLGVGLFANTGELFFGEGSRLTVL.

This rearrangement joins TRBV2 to TRBJ1-5, with D maybe TRBD1 (5 bases). This CDR3 spans 17 amino acids. Germline CDR1 is SNHLY and CDR2 is FYNNEI. V lost 1 base and J lost 2, with 15 bases in between. CDR3 sequence reads: CASSEVFGTGGNQPQHF. DNA of the CDR3: TGTGCCAGCAGTGAAGTTTTTGGGACGGGGGGCAATCAGCCCCAGCATTTT. The variable domain in full, with the rest retrieved from reference TRBV2 and TRBJ1-5, is EPEVTQTPSHQVTQMGQEVILRCVPISNHLYFYWYRQILGQKVEFLVSFYNNEISEKSEIFDDQFSVERPDGSNFTLKIRSTKLEDSAMYFCASSEVFGTGGNQPQHFGDGTRLSIL.

The chain couples TRBV4-1 to TRBJ2-1; D ambiguous. From germline, CDR1 is MGHRA and CDR2 YSYEKL. This CDR3 has 14 amino acids. V lost 5 bases and J 6 bases, leaving 14 bases between the germline ends. The CDR3 protein is CASSRVGRGNEQFF. The DNA of the CDR3 is TGCGCCAGCAGCAGAGTCGGACGCGGCAATGAGCAGTTCTTC.